The 28 T cell receptor beta chains reported below all come from one sample, sequenced in a study of cytomegalovirus exposure and HLA in healthy donors. It was with 60 Vbeta and 13 Jbeta primers that the PCR ran. The method was immunoSEQ multiplex PCR; TCRdb's version includes in-frame clones alone and lacks a portion of them. The sample data list some 48,000 clones. The sample was PBMCs. The receptor source for this set is a man aged 35-49 years in good health and CMV-seropositive.

This rearrangement joins TRBV7-3 to TRBJ2-7; TRBD1 matches 10 bases. From germline, CDR1 is SGHTA and CDR2 FQGTGA. The CDR3 loop spans 14 amino acids. V was pared by 8 bases and J by 7 bases, with 11 bases of the junction left unmatched. The CDR3, as DNA: TGTGCCAGCGGCCCGGGGACAGGGGTGGATGAGCAGTACTTC. Its protein is CASGPGTGVDEQYF.

J is TRBJ1-2 and V is TRBV6-1; TRBD1 might be the D (6 bases). Deletions cut 5 bases from V and 4 bases from J, with 17 bases between. Germline V gene sequence: CDR1 MNHNS, CDR2 SASEGT. The length of the CDR3 is 15 residues. The CDR3 region is CASSFDRHPIYGYTF. CDR3 sequence (DNA): TGTGCCAGCAGTTTCGACAGGCATCCAATCTATGGCTACACCTTC.

The J gene is TRBJ1-3, the V gene TRBV7-2; no definite D call. CDR1 and CDR2 (germline): SGHTA, FQGNSA. V lost 5 bases and J lost 0, with 8 bases in between. The CDR3 has 14 residues. Written as DNA, the CDR3 is TGTGCCAGCAGCCTGAAGAGCTCTGGAAACACCATATATTTT. Translating gives CASSLKSSGNTIYF.

This CDR3 is CASSLELAGTDTQYF. The CDR3 DNA follows: TGTGCCAGCAGCTTAGAACTAGCGGGCACAGATACGCAGTATTTT. The chain joins TRBV7-8 to TRBJ2-3; 8 bases map to TRBD2. V dropped 1 base and J dropped 1; count of bases not matched to a gene: 1. Germline assignment: CDR1 SGHVS and CDR2 FQNEAQ. The CDR3 totals 15 residues. Variable domain in full (rest from reference TRBV7-8 and TRBJ2-3): GAGVSQSPRYKVAKRGQDVALRCDPISGHVSLFWYQQALGQGPEFLTYFQNEAQLDKSGLPSDRFFAERPEGSVSTLKIQRTQQEDSAVYLCASSLELAGTDTQYFGPGTRLTVL.

This chain uses TRBV2 with TRBJ2-3, with 11 bases fitting TRBD2. The CDR3 runs to 13 residues. Germline CDR1 and CDR2: SNHLY and FYNNEI. With 6 bases clipped from V and 8 bases from J, the junction kept 4 bases outside the gene matches. The chain's CDR3 is CASRRLAGRTQYF. The DNA of the CDR3 is TGTGCCAGCAGGAGACTAGCGGGGCGTACGCAGTATTTT.

V and J are TRBV7-2 and TRBJ1-5, with 8 nucleotides matching TRBD1. The V segment lost 5 bases and the J segment 2 bases; nucleotides outside the gene matches: 5. CDR3 size: 15 residues. From germline, CDR1 is SGHTA and CDR2 FQGNSA. CDR3 in amino acids: CASSPTGVGNQPQHF. The CDR3 DNA is TGTGCCAGCAGCCCGACAGGGGTAGGCAATCAGCCCCAGCATTTT.

In nucleotides, the CDR3 is TGTGCCAGCAGCTTGGGCGGGAGCAATCAGCCCCAGCATTTT. This sequence encodes CASSLGGSNQPQHF. This chain uses TRBV5-4 with TRBJ1-5; the D is unclear. This CDR3 comprises 14 residues. The germline V gene encodes CDR1 SGHNT and CDR2 YYREEE (reference sequence). V shed 0 bases and J shed 1 base, with 5 bases lying between them.

This sequence joins TRBV6-5 and TRBJ2-7; 9 positions agree with TRBD1. CDR1 is MNHEY and CDR2 is SVGAGI in the germline V gene. The CDR3 has 14 residues. J was trimmed by 3 bases and V by 6 bases; bases with no gene match: 6. CDR3 loop: CASSPTGGVYEQYF. The CDR3 region has the DNA TGTGCCAGCAGCCCGACAGGGGGGGTCTACGAGCAGTACTTC.

The V call is TRBV14, the J call TRBJ2-7, with 8 bases identical to TRBD2. Germline V gene lookup returns CDR1 SGHDN and CDR2 FVKESK. The CDR3 is 15 residues long. V was pared by 2 bases and J by 1 base, with 4 bases of the junction left unmatched. CDR3 nucleotides: TGTGCCAGCAGCCAACCTAGCGGGCGTTCCTACGAGCAGTACTTC. The encoded protein is CASSQPSGRSYEQYF. The entire variable domain, with the rest obtained from reference TRBV14 and TRBJ2-7, is as follows: EAGVTQFPSHSVIEKGQTVTLRCDPISGHDNLYWYRRVMGKEIKFLLHFVKESKQDESGMPNNRFLAERTGGTYSTLKVQPAELEDSGVYFCASSQPSGRSYEQYFGPGTRLTVT.

The CDR3 protein is CATSRDAGTAVEQYF. The CDR3 DNA is TGTGCCACCAGCAGAGATGCCGGGACAGCCGTCGAGCAGTACTTC. The chain uses TRBV15 and TRBJ2-7, with 7 positions matching TRBD1. The CDR3 is 15 amino acids. CDR1 is LNHNV, CDR2 YYDKDF, per germline (reference sequence). Trimming removed 0 bases from V and 6 bases from J; junction bases left unmatched: 8.

The chain carries TRBV27 and TRBJ1-2; D is possibly TRBD1 (6 bases). V lost 4 bases, J lost 7 bases, and 19 bases lay in between. Germline CDR1 reads MNHEY; CDR2 reads SMNVEV (reference sequence). This CDR3 has 15 amino acids. The CDR3 DNA reads as TGTGCCAGCAGTTCCGAGAGGGGGGGGTTTGGTGGCTACACCTTC. This encodes CASSSERGGFGGYTF.

The chain is built from TRBV30 and TRBJ1-6; weak D call: TRBD1 (6 bases). V was trimmed by 2 bases and J by 2 bases, leaving 16 bases between them. This CDR3 spans 17 amino acids. Per the germline V gene, CDR1 is GTSNPN and CDR2 is SVGIG (reference sequence). CDR3 sequence: CAWSSPPQGTYNSPLHF. In DNA form, the CDR3 reads TGTGCCTGGAGTTCACCACCACAGGGAACCTATAATTCACCCCTCCACTTT.

The J gene is TRBJ2-3, the V gene TRBV5-1, with a tentative D call TRBD2 (6 bases). V was cut by 4 bases and J by 2 bases, with 17 bases left in between. The length of the CDR3 is 16 residues. Germline values: CDR1 SGHRS, CDR2 YFSETQ. This CDR3 reads CASSVAGRTFTDTQYF. DNA of the CDR3: TGCGCCAGCAGCGTCGCGGGACGGACATTCACAGATACGCAGTATTTT.

Notes on this clone: The same CDR3 is also encoded by other DNA sequences in this sample. The CDR3 DNA sequence: TGCGCCAGCAGCTTGCAGAGGTTCACCGGGGAGCTGTTTTTT. This gives the protein CASSLQRFTGELFF. The J gene is TRBJ2-2, the V gene TRBV5-1; D is undetermined. V dropped 1 base and J dropped 4 bases, with 8 bases sitting between them. The CDR3 length is 14 residues. Germline CDR1 SGHRS, CDR2 YFSETQ.

The rearrangement uses TRBV30 and TRBJ1-3, with D unclear. CDR3 size: 15 residues. V was cut by 5 bases and J by 0 bases, with 14 bases left in between. In germline, CDR1 is GTSNPN, CDR2 SVGIG (reference sequence). CDR3 region: CAWATSGTSGNTIYF. As DNA, the CDR3 is TGTGCCTGGGCCACCTCAGGCACCTCTGGAAACACCATATATTTT.

This chain joins TRBV30 and TRBJ1-2; possibly TRBD1 for D (6 bases). V dropped 5 bases and J dropped 4 bases, with 8 bases sitting between them. CDR1 and CDR2 (germline): GTSNPN, SVGIG (reference sequence). The CDR3 has 11 amino acids. CDR3 in DNA: TGTGCCTGGGACAGGATCTATGGCTACACCTTC. Translation: CAWDRIYGYTF. The full variable domain, in which reference TRBV30 and TRBJ1-2 provide the parts outside the CDR3, is SQTIHQWPATLVQPVGSPLSLECTVEGTSNPNLYWYRQAAGRGLQLLFYSVGIGQISSEVPQNLSASRPQDRQFILSSKKLLLSDSGFYLCAWDRIYGYTFGSGTRLTVV.

The chain combines TRBV19 with TRBJ2-3; D remains ambiguous. Germline loops: CDR1 LNHDA, CDR2 SQIVND (reference sequence). This CDR3 is built from 13 residues. V dropped 7 bases and J dropped 2 bases, with 10 bases sitting between them. CDR3 in amino acids: CASNVGFTDTQYF. CDR3 DNA sequence: TGTGCCAGTAACGTCGGTTTCACAGATACGCAGTATTTT.

The gene calls are TRBV7-9 and TRBJ2-5; 7 nucleotides line up with TRBD2. Trimming removed 3 bases from V and 5 bases from J; junction bases left unmatched: 6. Germline values: CDR1 SEHNR, CDR2 FQNEAQ (reference sequence). This CDR3 has 14 residues. As DNA, the CDR3 is TGTGCCAGCAGCTTGGGGGGGGATGTGGAGACCCAGTACTTC. This gives the protein CASSLGGDVETQYF.

This chain connects TRBV5-4 to TRBJ1-1; D perhaps matches TRBD1 (5 bases). Germline assignment: CDR1 SGHNT and CDR2 YYREEE (reference sequence). With 4 bases removed from V and 6 bases from J, the gap between germline ends came to 16 bases. The CDR3 consists of 14 residues. The CDR3 is CASSPREGTPEAFF. DNA for the CDR3: TGTGCCAGCAGCCCCAGGGAGGGGACCCCTGAAGCTTTCTTT.

The CDR3 nucleotides read TGTGCCAGCAGCTCTATCCCAGGGCCGAGGGGCTACACCTTC. As protein: CASSSIPGPRGYTF. V usage is TRBV5-6 and J usage is TRBJ1-2; D possibly corresponds to TRBD1 (5 bases). The CDR3 length is 14 residues. Germline CDR1 is SGHDT and CDR2 is YYEEEE. Trimming cost V 3 bases and J 8 bases, with 17 bases left between them. Supplemented by reference TRBV5-6 and TRBJ1-2, the full variable domain reads DAGVTQSPTHLIKTRGQQVTLRCSPKSGHDTVSWYQQALGQGPQFIFQYYEEEERQRGNFPDRFSGHQFPNYSSELNVNALLLGDSALYLCASSSIPGPRGYTFGSGTRLTVV.

The gene calls are TRBV7-9 and TRBJ2-7; 9 nucleotides match TRBD2. The junction had 3 bases not matched to a gene; V was cut back by 4 bases and J by 5 bases. Germline V lookup: CDR1 SEHNR, CDR2 FQNEAQ (reference sequence). This CDR3 contains 13 residues. Here the CDR3 reads CASSSSGADEQYF. CDR3 bases: TGTGCCAGCAGCTCTAGCGGGGCGGACGAGCAGTACTTC.

J is TRBJ1-2 and V is TRBV5-1; 12 positions match TRBD1. Germline CDR1 SGHRS, CDR2 YFSETQ. The length of the CDR3 is 17 residues. Trimming removed 4 bases from V and 4 bases from J; junction bases left unmatched: 11. CDR3: CASSDRDRGRSGYGYTF. The CDR3 DNA reads as TGCGCCAGCAGCGACCGGGACAGGGGGCGCAGCGGCTATGGCTACACCTTC.

The gene calls are TRBV6-5 and TRBJ1-1; D is uncertain. This CDR3 has 11 residues. In germline, CDR1 is MNHEY, CDR2 SVGAGI. V lost 7 bases to trimming and J lost 5 bases, with 8 bases between them. The CDR3: CASTGRTEAFF. The CDR3 DNA reads as TGTGCCAGCACCGGTCGGACTGAAGCTTTCTTT.

According to its frequency, this clone is medium-sized. The chain employs TRBV5-6 and TRBJ1-2; D is unclear. This CDR3 has 12 amino acids. The V gene's germline CDR1 is SGHDT and CDR2 YYEEEE. V gave up 0 bases and J gave up 8 bases, with 8 bases separating them. CDR3 protein: CASSLASGGYTF. CDR3 bases: TGTGCCAGCAGCTTGGCTTCGGGAGGCTACACCTTC.

This chain links TRBV5-1 with TRBJ2-2; TRBD2 might be the D (6 bases). This CDR3 is built from 12 residues. V lost 4 bases to trimming and J lost 5 bases, with 6 bases between them. Germline V gene lookup returns CDR1 SGHRS and CDR2 YFSETQ. CDR3: CASSGGTGELFF. CDR3 DNA: TGCGCCAGCAGCGGAGGGACCGGGGAGCTGTTTTTT.

The J gene is TRBJ2-2, the V gene TRBV30; D is perhaps TRBD1 (5 bases). The CDR3 runs 15 residues. The germline V gene has CDR1 GTSNPN and CDR2 SVGIG (reference sequence). V was clipped by 5 bases and J by 1 base, with 14 bases between them. The chain's CDR3 is CAWLGPDKNTGELFF. The CDR3 nucleotides read TGTGCCTGGTTAGGTCCGGACAAGAACACCGGGGAGCTGTTTTTT.

V usage is TRBV27 and J usage is TRBJ2-3; 8 nucleotides align to TRBD1. This CDR3 is built from 13 residues. The germline gives CDR1 MNHEY, CDR2 SMNVEV (reference sequence). V shed 6 bases, J shed 5 bases, and the junction held 4 bases outside the gene matches. CDR3 DNA: TGTGCCAGCAGGACAGGGGCGGTAGATACGCAGTATTTT. Protein: CASRTGAVDTQYF.

The chain couples TRBV6-5 to TRBJ2-5, with D perhaps matching TRBD2 (7 bases). V dropped 5 bases and J dropped 4 bases, with 17 bases sitting between them. This CDR3 contains 15 residues. The V gene's germline CDR1 is MNHEY and CDR2 SVGAGI. In DNA, the CDR3 is TGTGCCAGCAGTAGAGCCCCGGGGGGCGGAGAGACCCAGTACTTC. Translated, it gives CASSRAPGGGETQYF.